Following are 20 T cell receptor beta chains from one sample sequenced in a study of cytomegalovirus exposure and HLA in healthy donors (dated by TCRdb to about 2017). Preparation of the library involved the immunoSEQ multiplex PCR assay. For the multiplex PCR, a mixture combining 60 forward primers for TCR Vbeta segments and 13 reverse primers for TCR Jbeta segments was used. TCRdb took over this immuneACCESS table, retaining in-frame rearrangements with V and J assigned. Such tables are incomplete; in checked studies, under half of the missing clones stem from an unresolved V gene, and the remainder is unexplained. The table for this sample lists roughly 200,000 clones; roughly 80% of them were counted only once. In total, the top ten clones hold under 2.5% of the sample. Source material: PBMCs. These receptors originate from a man in his 60s in good health and CMV-seronegative.

In this sample, this clone turned up once. At one end the junction does not follow the germline gene, possibly because of a read error. The chain recombines TRBV7-9 with TRBJ1-2; TRBD1 agrees at 7 bases. CDR1 is SEHNR and CDR2 is FQNEAQ in the germline V gene (reference sequence). This CDR3 spans 17 amino acids. CDR3 loop: CASSLAGTDLANYGYPF. As DNA, the CDR3 is TGTGCCAGCAGCTTAGCCGGGACAGATTTAGCTAACTATGGCTACCCCTTC. Complete variable domain (other parts from reference TRBV7-9 and TRBJ1-2): DTGVSQNPRHKITKRGQNVTFRCDPISEHNRLYWYRQTLGQGPEFLTYFQNEAQLEKSRLLSDRFSAERPKGSFSTLEIQRTEQGDSAMYLCASSLAGTDLANYGYPFGSGTRLTVV.

On this clone: Other DNA sequences in the same sample also yield this CDR3. The V call is TRBV9, the J call TRBJ1-1; no clear D gene. Trimming left V 0 bases short and J 1 base short, with 4 bases between. Germline CDR1 reads SGDLS; CDR2 reads YYNGEE. This CDR3 has 13 residues. CDR3 sequence (DNA): TGTGCCAGCAGCGTAGCAGGGAACACTGAAGCTTTCTTT. Translating it yields CASSVAGNTEAFF. Looking up the rest from reference TRBV9 and TRBJ1-1 gives the full variable domain: DSGVTQTPKHLITATGQRVTLRCSPRSGDLSVYWYQQSLDQGLQFLIQYYNGEERAKGNILERFSAQQFPDLHSELNLSSLELGDSALYFCASSVAGNTEAFFGQGTRLTVV.

V and J are TRBV6-1 and TRBJ2-7; D is ambiguous. V lost 5 bases and J lost 10, with 9 bases in between. There are 10 residues in the CDR3. Germline CDR1 MNHNS, CDR2 SASEGT. The DNA of the CDR3 is TGTGCCAGCAGTCTTAGCTCCCAGTACTTC. Amino acids: CASSLSSQYF.

The rearrangement links TRBV11-2 to TRBJ2-5; tentative D call: TRBD2 (6 bases). The end of the DNA aligns better with TRBJ2-7, so the J call may be wrong. Germline V gene sequence: CDR1 SGHAT, CDR2 FQNNGV. The CDR3 loop spans 19 amino acids. The DNA of the CDR3 is TGTGCCAGCAGCTTAAGAAGGGGAGGTCGGGCAGCCAGCTCCTACGAGCAGTACTTC. This codes for CASSLRRGGRAASSYEQYF.

The chain uses TRBV19 and TRBJ1-4; D call uncertain. The CDR3 has 15 amino acids. Trimming removed 4 bases at V and 6 bases at J, with 15 bases between. CDR1 is LNHDA and CDR2 is SQIVND in the germline V gene (reference sequence). For the CDR3, the DNA is TGTGCCAGTAGTAATTTCGGGGAATCGGATGAAAAACTGTTTTTT. As protein: CASSNFGESDEKLFF. The whole variable domain, filled in from reference TRBV19 and TRBJ1-4, reads DGGITQSPKYLFRKEGQNVTLSCEQNLNHDAMYWYRQDPGQGLRLIYYSQIVNDFQKGDIAEGYSVSREKKESFPLTVTSAQKNPTAFYLCASSNFGESDEKLFFGSGTQLSVL.

This clone has only a few counts. The V call is TRBV6-1, the J call TRBJ1-2; 7 bases fit TRBD1. This CDR3 spans 15 amino acids. Germline V CDR1 and CDR2: MNHNS, SASEGT. J was trimmed by 4 bases and V by 6 bases; bases with no gene match: 11. The CDR3 region is CASRRLDRDSYGYTF. The DNA of the CDR3 is TGTGCCAGCAGGCGCCTTGACCGGGACAGCTATGGCTACACCTTC.

The chain links TRBV6-6 to TRBJ1-4, with TRBD1 as a possible D gene (5 bases). The V end was cut by 9 bases, the J end by 0 bases, with 8 bases between. Germline CDR1 is MNHNY and CDR2 is SVGAGI (reference sequence). This CDR3 spans 13 amino acids. Here the CDR3 reads CASKQATNEKLFF. CDR3 nucleotides: TGTGCCAGTAAACAGGCAACTAATGAAAAACTGTTTTTT.

The chain recombines TRBV12-1 with TRBJ1-5. TRBV12-1 is recorded as a pseudogene. The CDR3 is 10 residues long. CDR3 bases: TGTGCCCCCGGGAGAGAAGCCCGACATTTT. As protein: CAPGREARHF.

CDR3 residues: CASSIAGGHSTDTQYF. CDR3 nucleotides: TGTGCCAGCTCAATAGCGGGGGGCCATTCCACAGATACGCAGTATTTT. The chain joins TRBV5-4 to TRBJ2-3; TRBD2 aligns across 10 bases. The V gene end was trimmed by 7 bases and the J gene end by 2 bases; junction bases not matched to a gene: 10. Germline CDR1 and CDR2: SGHNT and YYREEE (reference sequence). The CDR3 length is 16 residues.

V and J are TRBV7-6 and TRBJ2-7; 9 bases align to TRBD2. The CDR3 is 16 residues long. V shed 1 base, J shed 0 bases, and the junction held 4 bases outside the gene matches. CDR1 and CDR2 from the germline V gene are SGHVS and FNYEAQ. CDR3 in amino acids: CASSLGASGISYEQYF. The DNA of the CDR3 is TGTGCCAGCAGCTTAGGGGCTAGCGGGATCTCCTACGAGCAGTACTTC.

V and J are TRBV27 and TRBJ1-1, with a tentative D call TRBD1 (6 bases). Germline V gene lookup returns CDR1 MNHEY and CDR2 SMNVEV (reference sequence). This CDR3 is 14 amino acids long. Trimming stripped 5 bases from V and 0 bases from J, with 10 bases between. CDR3 amino acids: CASSTGTVNTEAFF. The CDR3 bases are TGTGCCAGCAGTACAGGGACGGTGAACACTGAAGCTTTCTTT.

This clone was detected only once. CDR3 sequence (DNA): TGTGCCAGCAGCCCCCAAGCTAGCGGGACTGGTGGCCCCCACGAGCAGTACTTC. The encoded protein is CASSPQASGTGGPHEQYF. This chain connects TRBV7-3 to TRBJ2-7; 9 positions agree with TRBD2. From germline, CDR1 is SGHTA and CDR2 FQGTGA. This CDR3 is built from 18 residues. The trim removed 5 bases at V and 5 bases at J, leaving 19 bases unmatched.

The CDR3 protein is CASSRNRDNPFF. The DNA for the CDR3 is TGCGCCAGCAGCCGAAACCGGGACAATCCGTTCTTC. The chain recombines TRBV4-1 with TRBJ2-1, with TRBD1 as a possible D gene (6 bases). V lost 4 bases and J 15 bases, leaving 16 bases between the germline ends. Germline lookup yields CDR1 MGHRA and CDR2 YSYEKL. The CDR3 loop spans 12 amino acids.

This chain connects TRBV2 to TRBJ2-1, with 7 bases that match TRBD1. The junction had 5 bases not matched to a gene; V was cut back by 3 bases and J by 3 bases. This CDR3 is built from 15 residues. CDR1 and CDR2 from the germline V gene are SNHLY and FYNNEI. CDR3 coding DNA: TGTGCCAGCAGTGACACCAGACAGGGCTACAATGAGCAGTTCTTC. This translates into CASSDTRQGYNEQFF.

This clone appeared a few times. The V call is TRBV29-1, the J call TRBJ2-4, with 9 bases aligning to TRBD1. CDR3 length equals 13 residues. Looked up from germline, CDR1 is SQVTM and CDR2 is ANQGSEA. With 7 bases clipped from V and 8 bases from J, the junction kept 9 bases outside the gene matches. In nucleotides, the CDR3 is TGCAGCGCCTCCGGGACAGGGAGGGACATTCAGTACTTC. Its protein product is CSASGTGRDIQYF. Variable domain in full (rest from reference TRBV29-1 and TRBJ2-4): SAVISQKPSRDICQRGTSLTIQCQVDSQVTMMFWYRQQPGQSLTLIATANQGSEATYESGFVIDKFPISRPNLTFSTLTVSNMSPEDSSIYLCSASGTGRDIQYFGAGTRLSVL.

The chain links TRBV15 to TRBJ1-2; D unresolved. CDR3 length: 14 residues. Looked up from germline, CDR1 is LNHNV and CDR2 is YYDKDF (reference sequence). V dropped 0 bases and J dropped 4 bases, with 9 bases sitting between them. The CDR3 protein is CATSRDPGIYGYTF. Here the CDR3 DNA reads TGTGCCACCAGCAGAGATCCGGGGATCTATGGCTACACCTTC.

The chain joins TRBV28 to TRBJ2-6; 8 bases line up with TRBD2. Looked up from germline, CDR1 is MDHEN and CDR2 is SYDVKM. The CDR3 is 19 amino acids. V lost 1 base and J lost 0; bases outside the gene matches: 8. This CDR3 is CASSLFGPGGASGANVLTF. The CDR3 nucleotides are TGTGCCAGCAGTTTATTCGGCCCGGGGGGGGCCTCTGGGGCCAACGTCCTGACTTTC.

This clone was seen a few times. The chain employs TRBV7-9 and TRBJ2-7; 9 bases are shared with TRBD1. The CDR3 sequence is 14 residues long. Germline CDR1 reads SEHNR; CDR2 reads FQNEAQ (reference sequence). The ends lost 6 bases at V and 2 bases at J; junction bases unmatched: 5. CDR3 sequence (DNA): TGTGCCAGCAGTTGGGACAGGGTCCCCTACGAGCAGTACTTC. Amino acid sequence: CASSWDRVPYEQYF.

This chain connects TRBV6-5 to TRBJ1-1, with D unclear. From germline, CDR1 is MNHEY and CDR2 SVGAGI. V lost 8 bases to trimming and J lost 4 bases, with 14 bases between them. This CDR3 is built from 13 residues. CDR3 nucleotides: TGTGCCAGCTCGGGTGGTCGGGGCACTGAAGCTTTCTTT. This translates into CASSGGRGTEAFF.

This clone was seen once. The chain recombines TRBV9 with TRBJ2-7; D is undetermined. Germline V gene lookup returns CDR1 SGDLS and CDR2 YYNGEE. The ends were cut back, 0 bases at V and 0 bases at J, with 10 bases in the middle. This CDR3 spans 15 amino acids. Here the CDR3 DNA reads TGTGCCAGCAGCGTAGGGGCTCTGAGCTCCTACGAGCAGTACTTC. Translated: CASSVGALSSYEQYF.